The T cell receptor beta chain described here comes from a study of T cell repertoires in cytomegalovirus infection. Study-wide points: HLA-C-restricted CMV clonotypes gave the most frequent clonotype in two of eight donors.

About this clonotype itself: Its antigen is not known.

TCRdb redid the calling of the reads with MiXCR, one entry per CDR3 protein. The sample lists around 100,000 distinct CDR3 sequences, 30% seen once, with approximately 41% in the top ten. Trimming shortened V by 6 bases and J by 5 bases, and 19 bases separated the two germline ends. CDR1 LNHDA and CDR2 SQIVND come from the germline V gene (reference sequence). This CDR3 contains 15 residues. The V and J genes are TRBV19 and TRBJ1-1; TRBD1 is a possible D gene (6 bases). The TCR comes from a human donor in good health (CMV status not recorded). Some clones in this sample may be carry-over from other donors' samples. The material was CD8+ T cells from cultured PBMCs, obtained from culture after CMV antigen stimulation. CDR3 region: CASSTTWGRGTEAFF. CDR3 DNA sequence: TGTGCCAGTAGCACCACGTGGGGGCGAGGGACTGAAGCTTTCTTT.